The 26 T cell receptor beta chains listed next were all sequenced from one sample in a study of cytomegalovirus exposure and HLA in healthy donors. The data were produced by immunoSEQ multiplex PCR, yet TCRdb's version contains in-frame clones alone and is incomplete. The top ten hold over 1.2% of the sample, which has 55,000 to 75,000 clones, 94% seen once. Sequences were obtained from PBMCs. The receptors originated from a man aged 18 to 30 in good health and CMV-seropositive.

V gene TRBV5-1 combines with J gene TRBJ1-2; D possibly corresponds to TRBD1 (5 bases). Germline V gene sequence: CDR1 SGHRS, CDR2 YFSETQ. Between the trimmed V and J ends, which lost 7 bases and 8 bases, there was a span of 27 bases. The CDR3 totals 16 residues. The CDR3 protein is CASPTRREGRAMGYTF. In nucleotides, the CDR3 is TGCGCCAGCCCGACGCGGCGGGAGGGCAGGGCTATGGGCTACACCTTC.

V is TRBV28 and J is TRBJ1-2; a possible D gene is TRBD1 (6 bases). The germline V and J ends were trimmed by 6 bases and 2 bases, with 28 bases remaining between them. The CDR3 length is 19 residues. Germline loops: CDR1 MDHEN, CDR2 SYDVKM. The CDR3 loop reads CASSGAAGALRLLNYGYTF. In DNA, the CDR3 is TGTGCCAGCAGCGGGGCTGCGGGGGCTCTGAGATTGTTGAACTATGGCTACACCTTC.

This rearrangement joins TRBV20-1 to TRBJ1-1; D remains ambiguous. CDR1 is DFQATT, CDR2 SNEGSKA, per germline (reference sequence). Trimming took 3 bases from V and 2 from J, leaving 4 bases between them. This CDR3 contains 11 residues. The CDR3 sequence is CSARANTEAFF. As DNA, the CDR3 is TGCAGTGCTAGGGCCAACACTGAAGCTTTCTTT.

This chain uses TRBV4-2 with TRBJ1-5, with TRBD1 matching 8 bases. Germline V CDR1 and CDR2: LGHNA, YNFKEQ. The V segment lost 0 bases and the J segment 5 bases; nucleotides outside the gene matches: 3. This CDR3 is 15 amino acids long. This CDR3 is CASSQDQGADQPQHF. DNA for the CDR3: TGTGCCAGCAGCCAAGATCAGGGGGCAGATCAGCCCCAGCATTTT.

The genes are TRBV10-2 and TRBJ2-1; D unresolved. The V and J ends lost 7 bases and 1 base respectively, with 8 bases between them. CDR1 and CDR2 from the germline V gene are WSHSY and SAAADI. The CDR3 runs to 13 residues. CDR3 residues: CASTPPSYNEQFF. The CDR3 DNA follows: TGCGCCAGCACTCCCCCTTCCTACAATGAGCAGTTCTTC.

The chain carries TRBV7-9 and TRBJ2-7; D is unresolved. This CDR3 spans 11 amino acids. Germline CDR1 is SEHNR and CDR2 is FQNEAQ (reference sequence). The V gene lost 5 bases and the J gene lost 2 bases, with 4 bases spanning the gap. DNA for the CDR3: TGTGCCAGCAGCCGTGCCTACGAGCAGTACTTC. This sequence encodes CASSRAYEQYF.

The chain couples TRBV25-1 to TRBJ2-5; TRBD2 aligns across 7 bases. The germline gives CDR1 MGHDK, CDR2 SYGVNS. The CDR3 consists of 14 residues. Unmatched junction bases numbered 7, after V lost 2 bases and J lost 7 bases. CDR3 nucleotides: TGTGCCAGCAGTGAACTAGCGGACCTTGCGACCCAGTACTTC. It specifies CASSELADLATQYF. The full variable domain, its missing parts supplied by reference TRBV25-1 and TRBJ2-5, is EADIYQTPRYLVIGTGKKITLECSQTMGHDKMYWYQQDPGMELHLIHYSYGVNSTEKGDLSSESTVSRIRTEHFPLTLESARPSHTSQYLCASSELADLATQYFGPGTRLLVL.

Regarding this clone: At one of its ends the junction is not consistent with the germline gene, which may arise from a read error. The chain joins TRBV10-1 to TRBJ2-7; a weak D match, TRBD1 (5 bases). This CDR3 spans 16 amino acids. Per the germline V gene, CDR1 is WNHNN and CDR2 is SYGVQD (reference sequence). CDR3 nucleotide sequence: TGCGCCAGCAGTGAGAAAAAGCCAGAGCTCCCGGACAACATGGGCTTC. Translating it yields CASSEKKPELPDNMGF.

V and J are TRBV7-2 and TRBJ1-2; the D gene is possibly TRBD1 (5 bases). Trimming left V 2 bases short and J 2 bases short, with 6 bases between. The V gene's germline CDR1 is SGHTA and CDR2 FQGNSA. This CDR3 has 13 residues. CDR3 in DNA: TGTGCCAGCAGCTTAAAGGGGAACTATGGCTACACCTTC. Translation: CASSLKGNYGYTF.

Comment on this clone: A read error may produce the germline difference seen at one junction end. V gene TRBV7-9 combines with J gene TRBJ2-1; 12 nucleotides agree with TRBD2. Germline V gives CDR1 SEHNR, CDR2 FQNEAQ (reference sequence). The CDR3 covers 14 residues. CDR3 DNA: TGTGCCAGCAGCCTAGCGGGAGGGTGGCATGAGCAGTTCTTC. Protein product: CASSLAGGWHEQFF.

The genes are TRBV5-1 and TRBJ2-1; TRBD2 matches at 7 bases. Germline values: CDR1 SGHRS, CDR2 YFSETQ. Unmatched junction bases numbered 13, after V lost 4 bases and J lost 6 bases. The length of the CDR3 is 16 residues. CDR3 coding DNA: TGCGCCAGCAGCGGGCGTGGAGTAGGGAGGGCCAATGAGCAGTTCTTC. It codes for CASSGRGVGRANEQFF.

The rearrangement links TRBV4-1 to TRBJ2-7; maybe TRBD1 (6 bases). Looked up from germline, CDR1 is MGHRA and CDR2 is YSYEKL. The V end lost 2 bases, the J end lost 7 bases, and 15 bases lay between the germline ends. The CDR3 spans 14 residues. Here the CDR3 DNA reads TGCGCCAGCAGCCAATATGACAGGTCGGGAGAGCAGTACTTC. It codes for CASSQYDRSGEQYF.

The CDR3 reads CASSFILAGGPIGETQYF. CDR3 bases: TGTGCCAGCAGCTTCATCCTAGCGGGAGGGCCGATTGGTGAGACCCAGTACTTC. This chain connects TRBV5-4 to TRBJ2-5; 12 bases are shared with TRBD2. CDR1 and CDR2 from the germline V gene are SGHNT and YYREEE (reference sequence). This CDR3 is 18 amino acids long. J lost 5 bases, V lost 2 bases, and 13 bases had no gene match.

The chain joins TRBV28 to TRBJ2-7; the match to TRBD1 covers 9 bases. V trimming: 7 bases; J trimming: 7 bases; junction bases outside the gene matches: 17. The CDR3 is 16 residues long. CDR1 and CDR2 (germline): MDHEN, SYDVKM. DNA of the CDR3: TGTGCCAGCAACCCGGGACAGGGAATGGGACCTCTAGAGCAGTACTTC. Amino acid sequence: CASNPGQGMGPLEQYF.

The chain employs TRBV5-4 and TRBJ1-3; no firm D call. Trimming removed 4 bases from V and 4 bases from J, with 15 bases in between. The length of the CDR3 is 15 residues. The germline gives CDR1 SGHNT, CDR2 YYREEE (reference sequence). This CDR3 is CASSPGVLKGNTIYF. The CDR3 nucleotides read TGTGCCAGCAGCCCCGGGGTCCTGAAAGGAAACACCATATATTTT. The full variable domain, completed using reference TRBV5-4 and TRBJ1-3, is ETGVTQSPTHLIKTRGQQVTLRCSSQSGHNTVSWYQQALGQGPQFIFQYYREEENGRGNFPPRFSGLQFPNYSSELNVNALELDDSALYLCASSPGVLKGNTIYFGEGSWLTVV.

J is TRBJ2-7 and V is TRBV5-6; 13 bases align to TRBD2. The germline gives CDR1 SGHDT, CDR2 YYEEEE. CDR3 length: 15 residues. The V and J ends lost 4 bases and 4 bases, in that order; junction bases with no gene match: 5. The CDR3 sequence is CASSHVGLAGYEQYF. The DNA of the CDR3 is TGTGCCAGCAGCCATGTGGGACTAGCGGGATACGAGCAGTACTTC.

The CDR3 DNA reads TGTGCCAGCAGCCCGGAACTGCGGAGCTCTGGGGCCAACGTCCTGACTTTC. Its protein product is CASSPELRSSGANVLTF. The rearrangement links TRBV28 to TRBJ2-6, with no clear D. Germline V gives CDR1 MDHEN, CDR2 SYDVKM. The CDR3 has 17 amino acids. Trimming took 6 bases from V and 0 from J, leaving 15 bases between them.

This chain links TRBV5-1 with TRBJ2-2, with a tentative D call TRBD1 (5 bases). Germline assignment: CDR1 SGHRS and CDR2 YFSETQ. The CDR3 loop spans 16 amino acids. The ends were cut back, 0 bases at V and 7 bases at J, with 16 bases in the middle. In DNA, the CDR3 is TGCGCCAGCAGCTTGGCCCAGGGTGCTGCTTACGGGGAGCTGTTTTTT. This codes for CASSLAQGAAYGELFF.

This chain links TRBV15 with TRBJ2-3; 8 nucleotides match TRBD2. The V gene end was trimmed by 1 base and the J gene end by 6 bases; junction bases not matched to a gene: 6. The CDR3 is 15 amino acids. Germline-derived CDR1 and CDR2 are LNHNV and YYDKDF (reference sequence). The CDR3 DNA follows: TGTGCCACCAGCAGAGCAGTGGGACTAGAGGATACGCAGTATTTT. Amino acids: CATSRAVGLEDTQYF.

The CDR3, as DNA: TGTGCCAGCAACCCCACGCAGCGCGATAACTATGGCTACACCTTC. This codes for CASNPTQRDNYGYTF. This rearrangement joins TRBV7-2 to TRBJ1-2; unclear D gene. V was trimmed by 7 bases and J by 1 base, leaving 16 bases between them. The V gene's germline CDR1 is SGHTA and CDR2 FQGNSA. The CDR3 covers 15 residues.

In nucleotides, the CDR3 is TGTGCCAGCAGTTACATGGGGGGGCCCTCCTACGAGCAGTACTTC. Translated, it gives CASSYMGGPSYEQYF. The J gene is TRBJ2-7, the V gene TRBV6-6, with TRBD2 as a possible D gene (7 bases). This CDR3 spans 15 amino acids. Looked up from germline, CDR1 is MNHNY and CDR2 is SVGAGI (reference sequence). The V gene lost 2 bases and the J gene lost 0 bases, with 11 bases spanning the gap.

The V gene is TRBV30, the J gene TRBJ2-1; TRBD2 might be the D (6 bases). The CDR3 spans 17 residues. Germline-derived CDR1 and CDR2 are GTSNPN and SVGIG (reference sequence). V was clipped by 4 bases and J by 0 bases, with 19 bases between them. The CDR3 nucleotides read TGTGCCTGGACCAACCTCCTAGCGAGCGGCTCCTACAATGAGCAGTTCTTC. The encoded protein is CAWTNLLASGSYNEQFF.

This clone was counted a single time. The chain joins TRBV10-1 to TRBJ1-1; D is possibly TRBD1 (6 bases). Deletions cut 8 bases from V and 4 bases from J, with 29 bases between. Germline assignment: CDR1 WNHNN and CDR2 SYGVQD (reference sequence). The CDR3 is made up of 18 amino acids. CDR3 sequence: CASRSRGGKFEGGTEAFF. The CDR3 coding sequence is TGCGCCAGCCGTTCGAGGGGGGGGAAATTCGAAGGGGGCACTGAAGCTTTCTTT.

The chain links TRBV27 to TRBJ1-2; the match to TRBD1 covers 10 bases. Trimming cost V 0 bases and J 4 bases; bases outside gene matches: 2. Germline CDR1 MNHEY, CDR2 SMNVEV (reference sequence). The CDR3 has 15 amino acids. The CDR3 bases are TGTGCCAGCAGTTTATCGGGGACAGGGGCCTATGGCTACACCTTC. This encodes CASSLSGTGAYGYTF.

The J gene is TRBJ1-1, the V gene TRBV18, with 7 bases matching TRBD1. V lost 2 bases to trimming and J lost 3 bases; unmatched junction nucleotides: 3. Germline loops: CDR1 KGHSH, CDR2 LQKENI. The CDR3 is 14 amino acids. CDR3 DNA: TGTGCCAGCTCACCAAGAGGACAGGACACTGAAGCTTTCTTT. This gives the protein CASSPRGQDTEAFF.

The DNA of the CDR3 is TGTGCCAGTATCCAACAGGGGCGCGGGGACAATGAGCAGTTCTTC. This codes for CASIQQGRGDNEQFF. The chain couples TRBV19 to TRBJ2-1, with D perhaps matching TRBD1 (7 bases). Germline assignment: CDR1 LNHDA and CDR2 SQIVND (reference sequence). V shed 7 bases and J shed 5 bases, with 18 bases lying between them. CDR3 length: 15 residues. Using reference TRBV19 and TRBJ2-1 for the parts outside the CDR3, the full variable domain is DGGITQSPKYLFRKEGQNVTLSCEQNLNHDAMYWYRQDPGQGLRLIYYSQIVNDFQKGDIAEGYSVSREKKESFPLTVTSAQKNPTAFYLCASIQQGRGDNEQFFGPGTRLTVL.